This TCR beta chain was captured in a study of response to subunit inactivated influenza vaccine. Germline V gene lookup returns CDR1 DFQATT and CDR2 SNEGSKA (reference sequence). The CDR3 totals 11 residues. Deletions cut 0 bases from V and 5 bases from J, with 5 bases between. TCRdb re-called the RT-PCR reads through MiXCR, storing one row per CDR3 protein. The sample contains around 530,000 distinct CDR3 sequences, approximately 10% of which appear only once. This specimen was PBMCs from blood, taken on the day of vaccination. The TCR originated in a man between 45 and 60 years old who received an inactivated influenza vaccine. The chain links TRBV20-1 to TRBJ2-7, with unresolved D. In DNA form, the CDR3 reads TGCAGTGCTAGAGATTTCCACGAGCAGTACTTC. This translates into CSARDFHEQYF.